This T cell receptor (beta chain) was retrieved from a study of cytomegalovirus exposure and HLA in healthy donors. This CDR3 comprises 14 residues. CDR1 and CDR2 (germline): LGHNA, YNFKEQ. V dropped 0 bases and J dropped 6 bases, with 9 bases sitting between them. The primer mix had 60 Vbeta and 13 Jbeta primers. Sequencing used immunoSEQ multiplex PCR; TCRdb keeps in-frame clones, though not all of them. This sample has 100,000 or so clones; 79% occur once, and the top ten carry roughly 4%. This TCR came from a female donor in good health and CMV-seropositive. The gene calls are TRBV4-2 and TRBJ2-1; D not resolved. Input material: PBMCs. CDR3 DNA sequence: TGTGCCAGCAGCCAAGACACACCCTCCAATGAGCAGTTCTTC. Amino acids: CASSQDTPSNEQFF.